This entry describes one T cell receptor beta chain. Which antigen it targets is not known. Base-call qualities are not available, and no considerably larger clone is one nucleotide away. The data originate from a study of cytomegalovirus exposure and HLA in healthy donors (dated by TCRdb to about 2017). With regard to the full study: According to a later analysis, one platform produced both the 110 or so validation repertoires and the roughly 660 repertoires of the first cohort. To predict cytomegalovirus infection status, the study brought together high-throughput TCR immunosequencing, statistical association of individual TCRs with disease status, and machine learning. A separate validation cohort of over 95 different subjects was used in addition to the approximately 700-subject first cohort. The study aimed to test whether signatures of past pathogen exposure could be identified by cataloging public T cell receptors.

The germline V gene encodes CDR1 MNHEY and CDR2 SMNVEV (reference sequence). Its CDR3 holds 14 amino acids, cysteine through phenylalanine. The retained sequence is limited to the CDR3, 42 bases, with the frame set at the first base. V is pared back by 3 bases and J by 0 bases, with 9 bases lying between the germline termini. Receptor libraries were prepared by the immunoSEQ multiplex PCR assay. The paper's data handling went like this. A statistical classification framework was developed to diagnose cytomegalovirus status using the catalog of TCR beta chain sequences. TCRdb stores this immuneACCESS table with in-frame sequences only. Part of the clones is absent; in the studies checked, under half of the shortfall reflects unresolved V genes, and no reason is known for the rest. That table furnishes V, J and clone size, whereas the DNA furnished D and trimming. The sample contains some 66,000 clones, about 97% of them found a single time. The biggest ten clones account for around 1.6% of the sample.

Donors formed part of the validation cohort, which comprised about 130 subjects and was distinct from the first cohort of 666 subjects. Beyond this particular receptor, the publication reports: In a later analysis, TCRs clustered in the first cohort were found to also tend to co-occur in the roughly 120 validation repertoires, with 90% to 95% of cluster scores above 0. Most TCR sequences were seen in very few donors, while some public TCRs were found in many individuals. The authors suggested that the approach could potentially be extended to other disease states and immunological phenotypes. All 110 or so repertoires were used to score co-occurrence in the validation cohort in a later analysis, because that analysis had no HLA typing for the cohort. A total of 164 TCR beta chains were listed by the study as associated with cytomegalovirus. The classifier was reported to diagnose cytomegalovirus status with high specificity and sensitivity in both the original cohort and the validation cohort. A few of the identified cytomegalovirus-associated TCR beta chains were confirmed in vitro to be specific for cytomegalovirus antigens.

The material sequenced was PBMCs. This clonotype was obtained from a woman in her late teens or twenties in good health and CMV-seropositive. The chain is encoded by TRBV27 joined to TRBJ2-7; the D gene assignment is ambiguous. At the DNA level, the sequence is TGTGCCAGCAGTTTCGAGGAGACCTCCTACGAGCAGTACTTC. It translates to CASSFEETSYEQYF.